The 28 T cell receptor beta chains reported below all come from one sample, sequenced in a study of blood T cell repertoires in COVID-19. Generated by immunoSEQ multiplex PCR, the TCRdb table keeps only in-frame clones and is missing some. This sample yields 100,000 or so clones, of which around 81% are seen a single time; less than 45% belongs to the top ten. The sample taken for sequencing was peripheral blood. Receptor source: a man older than 75 with acute or convalescent COVID-19.

J is TRBJ1-5 and V is TRBV2, with 9 bases aligning to TRBD1. V shed 4 bases, J shed 2 bases, and the junction held 3 bases outside the gene matches. The V gene's germline CDR1 is SNHLY and CDR2 FYNNEI. CDR3 length equals 15 residues. The CDR3 reads CASSGDRVGNQPQHF. The CDR3 bases are TGTGCCAGCAGTGGGGACAGGGTGGGCAATCAGCCCCAGCATTTT.

This chain joins TRBV27 and TRBJ2-3; 9 positions match TRBD2. This CDR3 spans 16 amino acids. Germline V gene lookup returns CDR1 MNHEY and CDR2 SMNVEV (reference sequence). V lost 5 bases to trimming and J lost 0 bases; unmatched junction nucleotides: 6. The CDR3 here is CASSSLAGQSTDTQYF. The DNA of the CDR3 is TGTGCCAGCAGTAGTCTAGCGGGACAAAGCACAGATACGCAGTATTTT.

The chain uses TRBV18 and TRBJ1-1, with no clear D. This CDR3 contains 13 residues. V shed 2 bases and J shed 3 bases, with 7 bases lying between them. The germline V gene encodes CDR1 KGHSH and CDR2 LQKENI. The CDR3 loop is CASSPYEDTEAFF. The CDR3 region has the DNA TGTGCCAGCTCACCATATGAGGACACTGAAGCTTTCTTT. Together with reference TRBV18 and TRBJ1-1, the CDR3 gives the full variable domain: NAGVMQNPRHLVRRRGQEARLRCSPMKGHSHVYWYRQLPEEGLKFMVYLQKENIIDESGMPKERFSAEFPKEGPSILRIQQVVRGDSAAYFCASSPYEDTEAFFGQGTRLTVV.

CDR3 DNA: TGTGCCAGCAGCCAACGGACTATGAACACTGAAGCTTTCTTT. The encoded protein is CASSQRTMNTEAFF. This chain joins TRBV7-9 and TRBJ1-1, with D hard to call. Germline CDR1 is SEHNR and CDR2 is FQNEAQ (reference sequence). V dropped 5 bases and J dropped 0 bases, with 10 bases sitting between them. The CDR3 extends over 14 amino acids.

This chain links TRBV28 with TRBJ1-5; 7 positions agree with TRBD1. Unmatched junction bases numbered 8, after V lost 6 bases and J lost 3 bases. The germline V gene encodes CDR1 MDHEN and CDR2 SYDVKM. This CDR3 is built from 15 residues. CDR3 amino acids: CASRPTGALNQPQHF. CDR3 in DNA: TGTGCCAGCAGGCCTACAGGGGCACTCAATCAGCCCCAGCATTTT.

The chain employs TRBV29-1 and TRBJ2-3, with 8 bases that match TRBD1. This CDR3 has 14 residues. With 6 bases clipped from V and 4 bases from J, the junction kept 9 bases outside the gene matches. Germline assignment: CDR1 SQVTM and CDR2 ANQGSEA. CDR3 amino acids: CSVTGGKGSDTQYF. CDR3 bases: TGCAGCGTCACAGGGGGGAAGGGGTCAGATACGCAGTATTTT.

This chain uses TRBV2 with TRBJ1-3, with TRBD1 identical over 8 bases. V shed 4 bases and J 3 bases; nucleotides not matched to a gene: 5. The CDR3 covers 15 residues. Germline loops: CDR1 SNHLY, CDR2 FYNNEI. This CDR3 is CASSAQGALGNTIYF. The CDR3 nucleotides read TGTGCCAGCAGTGCTCAGGGGGCGCTTGGAAACACCATATATTTT.

This clone was counted between two and nine times. This chain uses TRBV9 with TRBJ1-4; TRBD1 aligns across 8 bases. The ends lost 6 bases at V and 8 bases at J; junction bases unmatched: 9. This CDR3 is 14 amino acids long. Per germline, CDR1 SGDLS and CDR2 YYNGEE. The CDR3 DNA sequence: TGTGCCAGCAACCGGGCAGGGGGCGGCGAAAAACTGTTTTTT. It specifies CASNRAGGGEKLFF.

The chain couples TRBV3-1 (or the pseudogene TRBV3-2) to TRBJ2-1; tentative D call: TRBD2 (6 bases). This CDR3 region has 13 residues. V was trimmed by 4 bases and J by 7 bases, leaving 11 bases between them. Germline V gives CDR1 LGHDT, CDR2 YNNKEL (reference sequence). As DNA, the CDR3 is TGTGCCAGCAGCCTCAACCGGGAGAATGAGCAGTTCTTC. It codes for CASSLNRENEQFF.

The chain carries TRBV19 and TRBJ2-2; 11 bases match TRBD2. The CDR3 spans 16 residues. Germline CDR1 is LNHDA and CDR2 is SQIVND (reference sequence). V shed 4 bases and J 1 base; nucleotides not matched to a gene: 2. Written as DNA, the CDR3 is TGTGCCAGTAGTAAAGGACTAGCGGGGAACACCGGGGAGCTGTTTTTT. Amino acids: CASSKGLAGNTGELFF.

The chain is built from TRBV2 and TRBJ1-2, with TRBD1 matching over 7 bases. CDR1 is SNHLY and CDR2 is FYNNEI in the germline V gene. V was pared by 7 bases and J by 5 bases, with 7 bases of the junction left unmatched. This CDR3 comprises 13 residues. In DNA form, the CDR3 reads TGTGCCAGCACCTGGACAGGAGGGTATGGCTACACCTTC. Residues: CASTWTGGYGYTF.

This chain uses TRBV6-2 or TRBV6-3 with TRBJ2-1; TRBD1 matches at 9 bases. J gave up 8 bases and V 8 bases, and 7 bases lay outside the gene matches. The length of the CDR3 is 13 residues. Germline assignment: CDR1 MNHEY and CDR2 SVGEGT. The CDR3 reads CASRSTGGYEQFF. Here the CDR3 DNA reads TGTGCCAGCCGTTCGACAGGGGGATATGAGCAGTTCTTC.

This clone is a singleton in its sample. This chain links TRBV27 with TRBJ1-5, with D possibly matching TRBD1 (6 bases). This CDR3 has 15 amino acids. The germline V gene encodes CDR1 MNHEY and CDR2 SMNVEV (reference sequence). Deletions cut 4 bases from V and 2 bases from J, with 12 bases between. CDR3 residues: CASSSRQAGNQPQHF. The CDR3 DNA reads TGTGCCAGCAGTTCGCGACAGGCGGGCAATCAGCCCCAGCATTTT.

This clone was picked up a small number of times. The J gene is TRBJ1-2, the V gene TRBV2; 7 positions agree with TRBD1. Germline V gives CDR1 SNHLY, CDR2 FYNNEI. J was trimmed by 0 bases and V by 3 bases; bases with no gene match: 1. The CDR3 sequence is 14 residues long. The CDR3 sequence is CASSEGQTNYGYTF. The CDR3 nucleotides are TGTGCCAGCAGTGAGGGACAGACTAACTATGGCTACACCTTC.

In this sample, this clone turned up once. J is TRBJ1-2 and V is TRBV30; the D is unclear. Between the trimmed V and J ends, which lost 2 bases and 6 bases, there was a span of 16 bases. Germline V gives CDR1 GTSNPN, CDR2 SVGIG (reference sequence). This CDR3 is built from 14 residues. This chain's CDR3 is CAWSLLGPGDGYTF. In DNA, the CDR3 is TGTGCCTGGAGTTTGTTAGGGCCCGGGGATGGCTACACCTTC.

J is TRBJ1-1 and V is TRBV19; 9 positions agree with TRBD1. The germline V gene encodes CDR1 LNHDA and CDR2 SQIVND (reference sequence). The CDR3 loop spans 15 amino acids. Germline trimming cut 6 bases from V and 4 bases from J; bases unmatched to any gene: 9. As DNA, the CDR3 is TGTGCCAGTAGCCACAACAGGGGGCGAGTCACTGAAGCTTTCTTT. Encoded protein: CASSHNRGRVTEAFF.

The V call is TRBV5-4, the J call TRBJ2-2; 7 nucleotides agree with TRBD1. The ends lost 0 bases at V and 6 bases at J; junction bases unmatched: 5. Germline-derived CDR1 and CDR2 are SGHNT and YYREEE (reference sequence). The CDR3 is made up of 15 amino acids. The CDR3: CASSLGQGVAGELFF. The CDR3 region has the DNA TGTGCCAGCAGCTTGGGGCAGGGGGTAGCCGGGGAGCTGTTTTTT.

Of note for this clone: At the DNA level, this CDR3 is encoded by other sequences in the same sample as well. This chain joins TRBV28 and TRBJ1-1, with D unresolved. The CDR3 covers 11 residues. Per germline, CDR1 MDHEN and CDR2 SYDVKM. Trimming pared 2 bases from V and 8 bases from J, leaving 6 bases between. The chain's CDR3 is CASSLGGEAFF. CDR3 in DNA: TGTGCCAGCAGTTTAGGAGGGGAAGCTTTCTTT.

This clone occurred a few times. This chain connects TRBV30 to TRBJ1-2; D is unresolved. Germline V gene sequence: CDR1 GTSNPN, CDR2 SVGIG (reference sequence). This CDR3 has 12 residues. Trimming took off 2 bases at V and 4 bases at J, with 8 bases between the two ends. The chain's CDR3 is CAWSTGSYGYTF. The CDR3 DNA is TGTGCCTGGAGTACCGGGAGCTATGGCTACACCTTC.

This chain uses TRBV7-2 with TRBJ1-6; possibly TRBD1 for D (5 bases). This CDR3 has 17 amino acids. In germline, CDR1 is SGHTA, CDR2 FQGNSA. With 1 base removed from V and 2 bases from J, the gap between germline ends came to 12 bases. The CDR3 DNA is TGTGCCAGCAGCTTAGTATGGGGGGAGACCTATAATTCACCCCTCCACTTT. Protein sequence: CASSLVWGETYNSPLHF.

This clone was recorded once. V is TRBV7-2 and J is TRBJ2-1; the D gene is possibly TRBD2 (6 bases). The V gene's germline CDR1 is SGHTA and CDR2 FQGNSA. The V gene lost 5 bases and the J gene lost 3 bases, with 14 bases spanning the gap. This CDR3 is 15 amino acids long. The CDR3 reads CASSPLGGLYNEQFF. The CDR3 DNA sequence: TGTGCCAGCAGCCCCCTGGGGGGACTCTACAATGAGCAGTTCTTC.

Here the CDR3 reads CASSPGSNYGYTF. Written as DNA, the CDR3 is TGTGCCAGCAGCCCGGGGTCCAACTATGGCTACACCTTC. The gene calls are TRBV7-8 and TRBJ1-2; D unclear. Germline V gene data show CDR1 as SGHVS and CDR2 as FQNEAQ. V was shortened by 5 bases and J by 2 bases, with 9 bases between the two germline ends. The CDR3 totals 13 residues.

The chain employs TRBV27 and TRBJ1-6; D is possibly TRBD1 (6 bases). The CDR3 extends over 17 amino acids. V lost 5 bases and J lost 0, with 14 bases in between. Germline CDR1 reads MNHEY; CDR2 reads SMNVEV (reference sequence). CDR3 sequence: CASSLKSTGSYNSPLHF. The DNA of the CDR3 is TGTGCCAGCAGTCTGAAATCGACAGGCTCCTATAATTCACCCCTCCACTTT.

The chain employs TRBV28 and TRBJ2-2; TRBD1 might be the D (6 bases). Germline CDR1 is MDHEN and CDR2 is SYDVKM. This CDR3 is 15 amino acids long. V lost 3 bases, J lost 1 base, and 9 bases lay in between. CDR3 sequence: CASSFMDRNTGELFF. DNA for the CDR3: TGTGCCAGCAGTTTCATGGACAGGAACACCGGGGAGCTGTTTTTT.

The chain is built from TRBV11-2 and TRBJ2-2; TRBD2 might be the D (5 bases). Trimming left V 1 base short and J 7 bases short, with 7 bases between. From germline, CDR1 is SGHAT and CDR2 FQNNGV. This CDR3 contains 13 residues. The CDR3 is CASSLGGLGELFF. Here the CDR3 DNA reads TGTGCCAGCAGCTTAGGAGGGCTCGGGGAGCTGTTTTTT. The full variable domain, its missing parts supplied by reference TRBV11-2 and TRBJ2-2, is EAGVAQSPRYKIIEKRQSVAFWCNPISGHATLYWYQQILGQGPKLLIQFQNNGVVDDSQLPKDRFSAERLKGVDSTLKIQPAKLEDSAVYLCASSLGGLGELFFGEGSRLTVL.

This clone was seen just once. The chain recombines TRBV7-9 with TRBJ2-5; 8 bases are shared with TRBD2. Germline CDR1 SEHNR, CDR2 FQNEAQ (reference sequence). The CDR3 runs 13 residues. Trimming took 3 bases from V and 7 from J; bases not matched to a gene: 4. The CDR3 sequence is CASSFDRGGTQYF. CDR3 DNA sequence: TGTGCCAGCAGCTTCGATCGGGGGGGGACCCAGTACTTC.

The rearrangement joins TRBV2 to TRBJ1-2; D unclear. Germline CDR1 SNHLY, CDR2 FYNNEI. The CDR3 is made up of 12 amino acids. V was clipped by 5 bases and J by 7 bases, with 11 bases between them. CDR3 DNA sequence: TGTGCCAGCAGTCCGAGTATCGGTGGCTACACCTTC. Its translation is CASSPSIGGYTF.

The chain is built from TRBV21-1 and TRBJ1-6; the D segment call TRBD1 is taken from the table without a DNA check. TRBV21-1 is given as a pseudogene. The CDR3 contains 18 residues. CDR3 nucleotides: TGTGCCAGCAGCAAACATAAGGGACAGGCCTACCGGGGTTCACCCCTCCACTTT. Its protein product is CASSKHKGQAYRGSPLHF.